These 24 T cell receptor beta chains share one sample of origin, sequenced in a study of CD8 T cells in Susac syndrome. Reverse transcription of roughly 0.45 to 1 ug RNA was carried out with random hexamers. TCRdb independently ran MiXCR on the immunoSEQ multiplex PCR reads; one entry per CDR3 protein. This table holds about 180,000 distinct CDR3 sequences, approximately 94% found once. Sequenced material: CD4+ T cells from PBMCs. Receptors originate from a human donor with multiple sclerosis.

The DNA of the CDR3 is TGCAGCGTGGATTCGGGACTAAGATTACAAGAGACCCAGTACTTC. Its protein is CSVDSGLRLQETQYF. This chain links TRBV29-1 with TRBJ2-5; 7 nucleotides agree with TRBD2. From germline, CDR1 is SQVTM and CDR2 ANQGSEA. The V gene end was trimmed by 6 bases and the J gene end by 2 bases; junction bases not matched to a gene: 12. The CDR3 covers 15 residues.

The chain employs TRBV2 and TRBJ2-3; D might be TRBD1 (6 bases). The CDR3 sequence is 15 residues long. In germline, CDR1 is SNHLY, CDR2 FYNNEI. Trimming took 5 bases from V and 2 from J, leaving 14 bases between them. The CDR3 DNA reads as TGTGCCAGCAGTCCCGACAGGTCTCTCACAGATACGCAGTATTTT. Translated, it gives CASSPDRSLTDTQYF. Combining the CDR3 with reference TRBV2 and TRBJ2-3 gives the whole variable domain EPEVTQTPSHQVTQMGQEVILRCVPISNHLYFYWYRQILGQKVEFLVSFYNNEISEKSEIFDDQFSVERPDGSNFTLKIRSTKLEDSAMYFCASSPDRSLTDTQYFGPGTRLTVL.

V is TRBV7-9 and J is TRBJ1-6; no firm D call. The CDR3 is made up of 14 amino acids. The V gene's germline CDR1 is SEHNR and CDR2 FQNEAQ (reference sequence). The V gene lost 5 bases and the J gene lost 5 bases, with 10 bases spanning the gap. Here the CDR3 DNA reads TGTGCCAGCAGCCGGGGTGTGGATAATTCACCCCTCCACTTT. It encodes CASSRGVDNSPLHF. The complete variable domain, with remaining parts taken from reference TRBV7-9 and TRBJ1-6, reads DTGVSQNPRHKITKRGQNVTFRCDPISEHNRLYWYRQTLGQGPEFLTYFQNEAQLEKSRLLSDRFSAERPKGSFSTLEIQRTEQGDSAMYLCASSRGVDNSPLHFGNGTRLTVT.

The chain uses TRBV7-3 and TRBJ2-1; D remains ambiguous. Germline V lookup: CDR1 SGHTA, CDR2 FQGTGA. V was cut by 2 bases and J by 3 bases, with 11 bases left in between. This CDR3 comprises 15 residues. The DNA of the CDR3 is TGTGCCAGCAGCTTAGGATCTAACTACTACAATGAGCAGTTCTTC. It is translated as CASSLGSNYYNEQFF. The full variable domain, its missing parts supplied by reference TRBV7-3 and TRBJ2-1, is GAGVSQTPSNKVTEKGKYVELRCDPISGHTALYWYRQSLGQGPEFLIYFQGTGAADDSGLPNDRFFAVRPEGSVSTLKIQRTERGDSAVYLCASSLGSNYYNEQFFGPGTRLTVL.

The chain links TRBV18 to TRBJ1-1, with D unclear. CDR1 KGHSH and CDR2 LQKENI come from the germline V gene. Trimming removed 0 bases from V and 3 bases from J, with 11 bases in between. The CDR3 has 15 residues. The DNA of the CDR3 is TGTGCCAGCTCACCACCGTGGGGTCTCGACACTGAAGCTTTCTTT. This sequence encodes CASSPPWGLDTEAFF.

The chain joins TRBV7-2 to TRBJ1-1; D is undetermined. V lost 5 bases to trimming and J lost 1 base, with 14 bases between them. The CDR3 runs 15 residues. Germline V gene data show CDR1 as SGHTA and CDR2 as FQGNSA. CDR3 sequence: CASSPTRGSNTEAFF. CDR3 sequence (DNA): TGTGCCAGCAGCCCCACGAGAGGATCGAACACTGAAGCTTTCTTT.

The chain is built from TRBV11-3 and TRBJ2-3, with D unresolved. Trimming stripped 2 bases from V and 4 bases from J, with 1 base between. CDR1 is SGHNT and CDR2 is YENEEA in the germline V gene. The CDR3 covers 11 residues. CDR3 DNA: TGTGCCAGCAGCTTACCAGATACGCAGTATTTT. Protein: CASSLPDTQYF. Filled out from reference TRBV11-3 and TRBJ2-3, the complete variable domain reads EAGVVQSPRYKIIEKKQPVAFWCNPISGHNTLYWYLQNLGQGPELLIRYENEEAVDDSQLPKDRFSAERLKGVDSTLKIQPAELGDSAVYLCASSLPDTQYFGPGTRLTVL.

The chain links TRBV25-1 to TRBJ2-5; tentatively, D is TRBD1 or TRBD2 (5 bases each). The CDR3 runs to 16 residues. Germline lookup yields CDR1 MGHDK and CDR2 SYGVNS. Trimming removed 7 bases at V and 3 bases at J, with 21 bases between. The DNA for the CDR3 is TGTGCCAGCAATTTAATAGTAGGGACGGAGGAAGAGACCCAGTACTTC. Encoded protein: CASNLIVGTEEETQYF.

This chain uses TRBV29-1 with TRBJ2-3; 7 bases are a match to TRBD2. Germline loops: CDR1 SQVTM, CDR2 ANQGSEA. J lost 1 base, V lost 7 bases, and 8 bases had no gene match. The CDR3 has 14 residues. The CDR3 bases are TGCAGCGCCACCCCGGCGGGGGGCACAGATACGCAGTATTTT. It is translated as CSATPAGGTDTQYF.

This chain joins TRBV19 and TRBJ1-1; tentative D call: TRBD1 (5 bases). This CDR3 comprises 13 residues. Germline assignment: CDR1 LNHDA and CDR2 SQIVND (reference sequence). The V gene lost 9 bases and the J gene lost 1 base, with 12 bases spanning the gap. Written as DNA, the CDR3 is TGTGCCAGCCTCCTAGGACAGAACACTGAAGCTTTCTTT. Protein sequence: CASLLGQNTEAFF.

The genes are TRBV6-2 or TRBV6-3 and TRBJ2-1; D remains ambiguous. V was clipped by 7 bases and J by 7 bases, with 11 bases between them. The germline V gene has CDR1 MNHEY and CDR2 SVGEGT. CDR3 length: 12 amino acids. DNA for the CDR3: TGTGCCAGCAATTCGAAGGGAAATGAGCAGTTCTTC. This encodes CASNSKGNEQFF.

A remark on this clonotype: Relative to the germline gene, one junction end is altered; a read error may explain this. The rearrangement links TRBV6-2 or TRBV6-3 to TRBJ1-2; 8 bases align to TRBD1. The CDR3 length is 12 residues. Germline loops: CDR1 MNHEY, CDR2 SVGEGT. CDR3: CASSYGQGRSSF. The CDR3 nucleotides read TGTGCCAGCAGTTACGGACAGGGTCGATCCAGCTTC.

This clonotype is a singleton in its sample. This sequence joins TRBV7-2 and TRBJ1-2, with TRBD1 as a possible D gene (5 bases). The CDR3 contains 14 residues. The germline V and J ends were trimmed by 3 bases and 4 bases, with 12 bases remaining between them. The germline CDR1 and CDR2 sequences are SGHTA and FQGNSA. The CDR3, as DNA: TGTGCCAGCAGCTTTGAGGGACCGCCCTATGGCTACACCTTC. Encoded protein: CASSFEGPPYGYTF.

J is TRBJ2-5 and V is TRBV5-1; perhaps TRBD2 as D (6 bases). V was cut by 0 bases and J by 5 bases, with 11 bases left in between. This CDR3 region has 14 residues. From germline, CDR1 is SGHRS and CDR2 YFSETQ. As DNA, the CDR3 is TGCGCCAGCAGCTTGGGCGGGGTGATGGAGACCCAGTACTTC. It encodes CASSLGGVMETQYF.

This sequence joins TRBV30 and TRBJ1-4; D is uncertain. Trimming took off 5 bases at V and 4 bases at J, with 11 bases between the two ends. Germline V lookup: CDR1 GTSNPN, CDR2 SVGIG (reference sequence). This CDR3 comprises 13 residues. The CDR3 DNA is TGTGCCTGGTCGGCCAGCTTTAATGAAAAACTGTTTTTT. As protein: CAWSASFNEKLFF.

V and J are TRBV12-3 or TRBV12-4 and TRBJ1-1; D unclear. This CDR3 region has 11 residues. Between the trimmed V and J ends, which lost 7 bases and 7 bases, there was a span of 10 bases. CDR3 DNA: TGTGCCAGCACCAGTGTAGGTGAAGCTTTCTTT. Its protein is CASTSVGEAFF.

The chain couples TRBV20-1 to TRBJ2-7; TRBD1 agrees at 9 bases. CDR1 and CDR2 from the germline V gene are DFQATT and SNEGSKA (reference sequence). V lost 6 bases to trimming and J lost 4 bases; unmatched junction nucleotides: 10. The CDR3 covers 14 residues. In DNA form, the CDR3 reads TGCAGTGCAACCCCAACAGGGGGCTGGTACGAGCAGTACTTC. Its translation is CSATPTGGWYEQYF.

V is TRBV5-1 and J is TRBJ2-1; the D is unclear. The CDR3 length is 14 residues. Trimming removed 4 bases at V and 4 bases at J, with 12 bases between. Germline-derived CDR1 and CDR2 are SGHRS and YFSETQ. The CDR3 reads CASSAGYAYNEQFF. Here the CDR3 DNA reads TGCGCCAGCAGCGCAGGCTATGCTTACAATGAGCAGTTCTTC. The full variable domain, in which reference TRBV5-1 and TRBJ2-1 provide the parts outside the CDR3, is KAGVTQTPRYLIKTRGQQVTLSCSPISGHRSVSWYQQTPGQGLQFLFEYFSETQRNKGNFPGRFSGRQFSNSRSEMNVSTLELGDSALYLCASSAGYAYNEQFFGPGTRLTVL.

The CDR3 DNA follows: TGCAGCGTTGAAGTGACAGGGGGCAATGAGCAGTTCTTC. Translated: CSVEVTGGNEQFF. The V and J genes are TRBV29-1 and TRBJ2-1, with 9 bases that match TRBD1. CDR1 is SQVTM and CDR2 is ANQGSEA in the germline V gene. V was pared by 1 base and J by 6 bases, with 1 base of the junction left unmatched. The CDR3 extends over 13 amino acids.

This clonotype has just one count. The chain employs TRBV27 and TRBJ1-1, with TRBD1 identical over 8 bases. Trimming took 6 bases from V and 5 from J; bases not matched to a gene: 5. The germline gives CDR1 MNHEY, CDR2 SMNVEV (reference sequence). The CDR3 has 13 residues. The CDR3 nucleotides are TGTGCCAGCAGAACGTGGACAGGGACTGAAGCTTTCTTT. Its protein product is CASRTWTGTEAFF.

This rearrangement joins TRBV27 to TRBJ2-1; possibly TRBD2 for D (6 bases). The CDR3 loop spans 16 amino acids. Trimming shortened V by 2 bases and J by 4 bases, and 15 bases separated the two germline ends. Per the germline V gene, CDR1 is MNHEY and CDR2 is SMNVEV (reference sequence). This CDR3 reads CASSLIGGRYYNEQFF. DNA for the CDR3: TGTGCCAGCAGTTTAATCGGGGGTCGATATTACAATGAGCAGTTCTTC.

The chain has TRBV11-3 and TRBJ1-2, with D tentatively TRBD1 (5 bases). V was clipped by 0 bases and J by 5 bases, with 13 bases between them. Germline V gives CDR1 SGHNT, CDR2 YENEEA. CDR3 length: 15 residues. The CDR3 region has the DNA TGTGCCAGCAGCTTAGATCGCCAGGGTCTATATGGCTACACCTTC. Amino acids: CASSLDRQGLYGYTF.

The CDR3 here is CASSASASGAYEQYF. CDR3 nucleotide sequence: TGTGCCAGCAGTGCTAGCGCTAGCGGGGCATACGAGCAGTACTTC. The chain links TRBV2 to TRBJ2-7, with TRBD2 matching over 9 bases. Looked up from germline, CDR1 is SNHLY and CDR2 is FYNNEI. The CDR3 is 15 residues long. After removal of 4 bases from V and 4 bases from J, the junction contained 8 bases not matched to a gene.

The gene calls are TRBV5-1 and TRBJ2-7, with TRBD1 matching 7 bases. With V trimmed by 0 bases and J by 10 bases, 13 bases remained unmatched. Germline loops: CDR1 SGHRS, CDR2 YFSETQ. The CDR3 consists of 15 residues. The CDR3 coding sequence is TGCGCCAGCAGCTTGGATGACGGATCCCGGGACAGACAGTACTTC. This translates into CASSLDDGSRDRQYF.